A single sample gave rise to the 13 T cell receptor beta chains below, sequenced in a study of T cell repertoires in cytomegalovirus infection. TCRdb independently ran MiXCR on the reads; one entry per CDR3 protein. This sample has 900,000 to 950,000 distinct CDR3 sequences, with approximately 31% found just once. Their recognized antigens are unknown. The sequencing used cultured CD8+ T cells from PBMCs, collected from culture after CMV antigen stimulation. These TCRs come from a human donor in good health (CMV status not recorded). Some clones in this sample may be carry-over from other donors' samples.

The chain employs TRBV27 and TRBJ1-5; D possibly corresponds to TRBD1 (5 bases). Germline CDR1 MNHEY, CDR2 SMNVEV (reference sequence). The CDR3 consists of 16 residues. Trimming stripped 6 bases from V and 1 base from J, with 16 bases between. CDR3 coding DNA: TGTGCCAGCAGCCGCTCCCCCCACAGGAGCAATCAGCCCCAGCATTTT. Encoded protein: CASSRSPHRSNQPQHF.

This clonotype has just a few counts. The chain links TRBV5-4 to TRBJ1-6; a weak D match, TRBD1 (6 bases). Germline CDR1 SGHNT, CDR2 YYREEE (reference sequence). The CDR3 loop spans 14 amino acids. The V and J ends lost 3 bases and 10 bases respectively, with 14 bases between them. The CDR3 DNA is TGTGCCAGCAGCTCGGACAGCCTAGACTCACCCCTCCACTTT. Encoded protein: CASSSDSLDSPLHF. Drawing the rest from reference TRBV5-4 and TRBJ1-6, the complete variable domain is ETGVTQSPTHLIKTRGQQVTLRCSSQSGHNTVSWYQQALGQGPQFIFQYYREEENGRGNFPPRFSGLQFPNYSSELNVNALELDDSALYLCASSSDSLDSPLHFGNGTRLTVT.

The rearrangement joins TRBV7-2 to TRBJ2-1; D is perhaps TRBD1 or TRBD2 (5 bases each). Germline values: CDR1 SGHTA, CDR2 FQGNSA. Trimming took 1 base from V and 14 from J, leaving 12 bases between them. The CDR3 is made up of 12 amino acids. The CDR3 DNA sequence: TGTGCCAGCAGCTTAGGAGGGGTCGTGGAGTTCTTC. Protein: CASSLGGVVEFF.

The chain is built from TRBV6-1 and TRBJ1-5; D remains unclear. Germline-derived CDR1 and CDR2 are MNHNS and SASEGT. Trimming removed 2 bases at V and 2 bases at J, with 10 bases between. This CDR3 is 15 amino acids long. The CDR3 spells CASSESRVGNQPQHF. The CDR3 DNA reads TGTGCCAGCAGTGAATCAAGGGTTGGCAATCAGCCCCAGCATTTT.

In this sample, this clonotype turned up many times. The chain couples TRBV7-8 to TRBJ1-5; D ambiguous. Germline V lookup: CDR1 SGHVS, CDR2 FQNEAQ. Trimming shortened V by 5 bases and J by 7 bases, and 15 bases separated the two germline ends. This CDR3 is built from 14 residues. The CDR3 DNA sequence: TGTGCCAGCAGCGAGAGAAGAAGGGAACAGCCCCAGCATTTT. Its translation: CASSERRREQPQHF.

This clonotype was recorded a few times. The rearrangement links TRBV14 to TRBJ1-1; 7 bases agree with TRBD1. The J segment lost 5 bases and the V segment lost 3 bases, leaving 3 bases of the junction unmatched. CDR3 length: 13 amino acids. CDR1 is SGHDN and CDR2 is FVKESK in the germline V gene. In DNA, the CDR3 is TGTGCCAGCAGCCAGACAGGGAAAACTGAAGCTTTCTTT. Protein product: CASSQTGKTEAFF. The full variable domain, rest sourced from reference TRBV14 and TRBJ1-1, is EAGVTQFPSHSVIEKGQTVTLRCDPISGHDNLYWYRRVMGKEIKFLLHFVKESKQDESGMPNNRFLAERTGGTYSTLKVQPAELEDSGVYFCASSQTGKTEAFFGQGTRLTVV.

The chain has TRBV4-2 and TRBJ2-3, with TRBD2 matching over 10 bases. Germline V gene lookup returns CDR1 LGHNA and CDR2 YNFKEQ. The CDR3 is 17 residues long. V gave up 0 bases and J gave up 8 bases; unmatched junction bases: 11. The CDR3 sequence is CASSQDYFTSGEGTQYF. The CDR3 DNA follows: TGTGCCAGCAGCCAAGACTACTTTACTAGCGGGGAGGGTACGCAGTATTTT.

For this clonotype: A read error is possible here, since a much larger clone lies one base away. Likely a read error: the CDR3 ends without its conserved phenylalanine or tryptophan. V gene TRBV4-3 combines with J gene TRBJ1-1; the D is unclear. With 0 bases removed from V and 0 bases from J, the gap between germline ends came to 11 bases. The CDR3 sequence is 16 residues long. Germline V gene data show CDR1 as LGHNA and CDR2 as YSLEER. CDR3 sequence (DNA): TGCGCCAGCAGCCAAGATCCCGGCGGCCTGAACACTGAAGCTTTCGTT. It codes for CASSQDPGGLNTEAFV.

This rearrangement joins TRBV7-2 to TRBJ1-5; 8 bases line up with TRBD1. V trimming: 3 bases; J trimming: 0 bases; junction bases outside the gene matches: 4. There are 16 residues in the CDR3. From germline, CDR1 is SGHTA and CDR2 FQGNSA. The CDR3 DNA reads TGTGCCAGCAGCTTCAATCAGGGGGCTAGCAATCAGCCCCAGCATTTT. Translated, it gives CASSFNQGASNQPQHF. Drawing the rest from reference TRBV7-2 and TRBJ1-5, the complete variable domain is GAGVSQSPSNKVTEKGKDVELRCDPISGHTALYWYRQSLGQGLEFLIYFQGNSAPDKSGLPSDRFSAERTGGSVSTLTIQRTQQEDSAVYLCASSFNQGASNQPQHFGDGTRLSIL.

This clonotype came up a few times. V is TRBV5-5 and J is TRBJ2-2; D may be TRBD2 (5 bases). Germline V CDR1 and CDR2: SGHKS, YYEKEE (reference sequence). Trimming left V 0 bases short and J 5 bases short, with 11 bases between. The CDR3 has 15 residues. Here the CDR3 reads CASSLAGSGTGELFF. The CDR3 nucleotides are TGTGCCAGCAGCTTGGCGGGTTCGGGAACCGGGGAGCTGTTTTTT.

The chain uses TRBV6-6 and TRBJ1-5; possible D gene TRBD1, 5 bases. This CDR3 has 13 amino acids. Germline CDR1 is MNHNY and CDR2 is SVGAGI (reference sequence). Trimming left V 6 bases short and J 11 bases short, with 17 bases between. This chain's CDR3 is CASSILGGESQHF. CDR3 DNA sequence: TGTGCCAGCAGCATACTCGGGGGGGAGTCCCAGCATTTT.

The V gene is TRBV27, the J gene TRBJ2-3, with 15 bases identical to TRBD2. CDR1 is MNHEY, CDR2 SMNVEV, per germline (reference sequence). The CDR3 extends over 17 amino acids. Trimming removed 6 bases from V and 0 bases from J; junction bases left unmatched: 4. Here the CDR3 reads CASRGLAGGGSTDTQYF. DNA of the CDR3: TGTGCCAGCAGGGGACTAGCGGGGGGAGGGAGCACAGATACGCAGTATTTT.

This clonotype was found once. The V call is TRBV28, the J call TRBJ2-7; no reliable D call. V lost 4 bases to trimming and J lost 1 base, with 11 bases between them. Looked up from germline, CDR1 is MDHEN and CDR2 is SYDVKM. The CDR3 has 14 residues. CDR3 amino acids: CASSSLPRSYEQYV. CDR3 nucleotide sequence: TGTGCCAGCAGTTCCCTACCTCGTTCCTACGAGCAGTACGTC.